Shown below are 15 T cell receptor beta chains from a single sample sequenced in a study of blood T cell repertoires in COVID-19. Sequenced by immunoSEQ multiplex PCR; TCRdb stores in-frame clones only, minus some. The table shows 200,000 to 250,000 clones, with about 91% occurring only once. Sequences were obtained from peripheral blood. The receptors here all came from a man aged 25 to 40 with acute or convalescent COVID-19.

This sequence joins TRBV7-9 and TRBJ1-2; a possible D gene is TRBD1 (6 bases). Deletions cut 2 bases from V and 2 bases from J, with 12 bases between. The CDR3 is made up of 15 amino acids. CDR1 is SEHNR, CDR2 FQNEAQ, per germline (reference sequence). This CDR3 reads CASSLTGGKNYGYTF. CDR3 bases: TGTGCCAGCAGCTTAACGGGGGGCAAAAACTATGGCTACACCTTC.

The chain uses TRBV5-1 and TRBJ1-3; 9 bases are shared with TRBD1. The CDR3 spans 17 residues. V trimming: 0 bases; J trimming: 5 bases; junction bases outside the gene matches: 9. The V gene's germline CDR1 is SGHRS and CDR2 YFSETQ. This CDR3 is CASSLAPTGGGRNTIYF. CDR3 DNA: TGCGCCAGCAGCTTGGCCCCTACAGGGGGCGGGAGAAACACCATATATTTT.

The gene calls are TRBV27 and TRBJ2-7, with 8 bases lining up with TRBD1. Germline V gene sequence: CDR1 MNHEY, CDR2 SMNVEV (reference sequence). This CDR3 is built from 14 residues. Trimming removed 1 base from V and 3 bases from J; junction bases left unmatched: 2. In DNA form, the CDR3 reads TGTGCCAGCAGTTTATTACAGGGGGACTACGAGCAGTACTTC. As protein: CASSLLQGDYEQYF.

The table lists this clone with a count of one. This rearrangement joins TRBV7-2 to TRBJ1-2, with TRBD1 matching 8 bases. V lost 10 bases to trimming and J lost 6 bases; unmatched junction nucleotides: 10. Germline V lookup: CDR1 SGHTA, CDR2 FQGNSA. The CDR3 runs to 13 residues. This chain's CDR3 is CAKSDRVLDGYTF. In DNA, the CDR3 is TGTGCCAAATCGGACAGGGTCTTGGATGGCTACACCTTC. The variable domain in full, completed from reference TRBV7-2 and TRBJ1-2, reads GAGVSQSPSNKVTEKGKDVELRCDPISGHTALYWYRQSLGQGLEFLIYFQGNSAPDKSGLPSDRFSAERTGGSVSTLTIQRTQQEDSAVYLCAKSDRVLDGYTFGSGTRLTVV.

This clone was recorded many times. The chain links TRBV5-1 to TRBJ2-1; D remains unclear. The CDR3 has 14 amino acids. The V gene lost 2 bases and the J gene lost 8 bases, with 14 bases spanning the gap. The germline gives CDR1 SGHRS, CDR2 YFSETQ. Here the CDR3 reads CASSFGVFIDEQFF. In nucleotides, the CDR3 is TGCGCCAGCAGCTTTGGAGTTTTTATCGATGAGCAGTTCTTC. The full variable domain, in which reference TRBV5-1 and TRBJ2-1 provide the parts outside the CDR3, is KAGVTQTPRYLIKTRGQQVTLSCSPISGHRSVSWYQQTPGQGLQFLFEYFSETQRNKGNFPGRFSGRQFSNSRSEMNVSTLELGDSALYLCASSFGVFIDEQFFGPGTRLTVL.

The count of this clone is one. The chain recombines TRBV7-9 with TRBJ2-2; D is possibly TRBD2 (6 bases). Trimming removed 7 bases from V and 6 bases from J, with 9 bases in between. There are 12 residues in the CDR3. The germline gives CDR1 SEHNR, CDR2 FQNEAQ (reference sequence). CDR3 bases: TGTGCCAGCATAGGAGGGGCCGGGGAGCTGTTTTTT. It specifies CASIGGAGELFF. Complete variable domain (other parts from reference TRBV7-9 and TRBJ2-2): DTGVSQNPRHKITKRGQNVTFRCDPISEHNRLYWYRQTLGQGPEFLTYFQNEAQLEKSRLLSDRFSAERPKGSFSTLEIQRTEQGDSAMYLCASIGGAGELFFGEGSRLTVL.

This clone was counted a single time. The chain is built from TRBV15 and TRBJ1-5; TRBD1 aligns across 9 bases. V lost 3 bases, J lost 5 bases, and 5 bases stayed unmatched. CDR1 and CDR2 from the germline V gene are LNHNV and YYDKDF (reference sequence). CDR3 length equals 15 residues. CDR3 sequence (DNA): TGTGCCACCAGCAGGGGACAGGGAGGATATCAGCCCCAGCATTTT. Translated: CATSRGQGGYQPQHF.

The CDR3, as DNA: TGTGCCACCAGTGATTTGGAAAAACGGGGGCAGTACTTC. Encoded protein: CATSDLEKRGQYF. The rearrangement uses TRBV24-1 and TRBJ2-7; the D gene is possibly TRBD2 (5 bases). Germline V CDR1 and CDR2: KGHDR, SFDVKD. The CDR3 loop spans 13 amino acids. V was shortened by 0 bases and J by 9 bases, with 11 bases between the two germline ends.

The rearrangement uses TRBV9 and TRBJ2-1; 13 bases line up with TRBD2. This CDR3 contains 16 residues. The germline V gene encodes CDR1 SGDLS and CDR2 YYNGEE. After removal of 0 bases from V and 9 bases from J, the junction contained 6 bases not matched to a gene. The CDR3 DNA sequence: TGTGCCAGCAGCGTAGCTACTAGCGGGAGGGTGGGTGAGCAGTTCTTC. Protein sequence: CASSVATSGRVGEQFF.

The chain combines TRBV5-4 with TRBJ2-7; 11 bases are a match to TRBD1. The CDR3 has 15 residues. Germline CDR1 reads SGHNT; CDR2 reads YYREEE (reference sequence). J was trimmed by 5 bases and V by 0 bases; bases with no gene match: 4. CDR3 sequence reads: CASSLERDRGNEQYF. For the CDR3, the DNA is TGTGCCAGCAGCTTGGAACGGGACAGGGGGAACGAGCAGTACTTC. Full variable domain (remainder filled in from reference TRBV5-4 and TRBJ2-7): ETGVTQSPTHLIKTRGQQVTLRCSSQSGHNTVSWYQQALGQGPQFIFQYYREEENGRGNFPPRFSGLQFPNYSSELNVNALELDDSALYLCASSLERDRGNEQYFGPGTRLTVT.

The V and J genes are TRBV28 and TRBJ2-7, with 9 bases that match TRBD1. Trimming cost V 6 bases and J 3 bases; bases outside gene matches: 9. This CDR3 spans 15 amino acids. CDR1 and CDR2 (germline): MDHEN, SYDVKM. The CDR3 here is CASRGQGAKGYEQYF. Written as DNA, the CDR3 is TGTGCCAGCAGGGGACAGGGAGCTAAGGGCTACGAGCAGTACTTC.

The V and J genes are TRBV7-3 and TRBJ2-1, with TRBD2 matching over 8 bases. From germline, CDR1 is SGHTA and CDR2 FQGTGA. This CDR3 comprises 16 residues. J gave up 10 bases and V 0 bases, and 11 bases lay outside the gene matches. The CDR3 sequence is CASSLTGLEPPWEQFF. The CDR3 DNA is TGTGCCAGCAGCTTAACGGGACTAGAACCCCCTTGGGAGCAGTTCTTC.

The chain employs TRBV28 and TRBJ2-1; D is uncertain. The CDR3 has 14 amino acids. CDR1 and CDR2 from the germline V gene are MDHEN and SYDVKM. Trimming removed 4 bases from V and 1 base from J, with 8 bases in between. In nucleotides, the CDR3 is TGTGCCAGCAGTTCCGGTTATTCCTACAATGAGCAGTTCTTC. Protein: CASSSGYSYNEQFF.

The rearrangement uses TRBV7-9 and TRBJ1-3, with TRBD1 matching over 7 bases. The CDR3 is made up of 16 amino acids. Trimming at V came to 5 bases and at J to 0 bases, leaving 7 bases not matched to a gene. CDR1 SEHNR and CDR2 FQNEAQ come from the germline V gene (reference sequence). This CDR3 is CASSPGQDYSGNTIYF. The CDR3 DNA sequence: TGTGCCAGCAGCCCAGGACAGGATTACTCTGGAAACACCATATATTTT.

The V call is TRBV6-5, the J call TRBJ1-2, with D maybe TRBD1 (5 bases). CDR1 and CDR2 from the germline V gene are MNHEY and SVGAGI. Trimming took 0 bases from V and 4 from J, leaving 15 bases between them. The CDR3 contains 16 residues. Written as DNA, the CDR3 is TGTGCCAGCAGTTACTCGCCCCAGAGTCAGGGCTATGGCTACACCTTC. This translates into CASSYSPQSQGYGYTF.